Listed below are T cell receptor beta chains from one sample, sequenced in a study of cytomegalovirus exposure and HLA in healthy donors. Profiled with immunoSEQ multiplex PCR; TCRdb holds only in-frame clones, not every one. The table lists some 200,000 clones, roughly 87% of them singletons. Sequenced: PBMCs. The receptors were gathered from a girl in the first two years of life in good health and CMV-seronegative. The CDR3 runs from the conserved cysteine through the conserved F or W. D genes are given only for firm matches. Clone size is stated in some rows and not others, as once, few, many or a class when expanded.

cdr3_nt cdr3_aa clone_size j_call v_call d_call
TGTGCCAGCAGGGACAGGGGGACTGAAGCTTTCTTT CASRDRGTEAFF NA TRBJ1-1 TRBV2 TRBD1
TGTGCCAGCACGACTGGCCAGGAGACCCAGTACTTC CASTTGQETQYF NA TRBJ2-5 TRBV5-4 NA
TGTGCCAGCACCGGGGATGGAAATGGCTACACCTTC CASTGDGNGYTF NA TRBJ1-2 TRBV25-1 NA
TGTGCCAGCAGTTACCTGGGCGGGAACTATGGCTACACCTTC CASSYLGGNYGYTF NA TRBJ1-2 TRBV6-6 NA
TGTGCCAGCAGTTACGCGGGGTACGAGCAGTACTTC CASSYAGYEQYF NA TRBJ2-7 TRBV6-5 NA
TGTGCCAGCTCACTACACCAGGGGACCTACGAGCAGTACTTC CASSLHQGTYEQYF NA TRBJ2-7 TRBV18 NA
TGTGCCAGCAGCTTGGGAAAGGGCAGGGGGCGTAAAGAGACCCAGTACTTC CASSLGKGRGRKETQYF once TRBJ2-5 TRBV7-9 TRBD1
TGTGCCAGCAGCCCACCGGGACTAACGGACTACAATGAGCAGTTCTTC CASSPPGLTDYNEQFF NA TRBJ2-1 TRBV4-2 TRBD2
TGTGCCAGCAGTGGAGAAATCATTACCCAGGTGGATACGCAGTATTTT CASSGEIITQVDTQYF NA TRBJ2-3 TRBV2 NA
TGTGCCAGCAGCTTAGGAGGGGGCAAGGCTACGTTGCAGTACTTC CASSLGGGKATLQYF once TRBJ2-7 TRBV7-9 TRBD1
TGCGCCAGCAGCTTTTTGCGGAGGAACACCGGGGAGCTGTTTTTT CASSFLRRNTGELFF NA TRBJ2-2 TRBV5-1 NA
TGCGCCAGCAGCACTAGCGGGGGGAACACCGGGGAGCTGTTTTTT CASSTSGGNTGELFF NA TRBJ2-2 TRBV5-1 TRBD2
TGTGCCAGCAGGTCAGGGTCTGGGGCCAACGTCCTGACTTTC CASRSGSGANVLTF NA TRBJ2-6 TRBV6-1 NA
TGTGCCAGCAGTGAAGCGCTAAGCCAGGGGCACTATGGCTACACCTTC CASSEALSQGHYGYTF NA TRBJ1-2 TRBV6-1 NA
TGTGCCAGCAGCGTATTTGCAGGTTTCGGCTTCGATGGCTACACCTTC CASSVFAGFGFDGYTF NA TRBJ1-2 TRBV9 NA
TGTGCCAGCAGCCAAACAGCGGGGAACACCGGGGAGCTGTTTTTT CASSQTAGNTGELFF NA TRBJ2-2 TRBV4-2 NA